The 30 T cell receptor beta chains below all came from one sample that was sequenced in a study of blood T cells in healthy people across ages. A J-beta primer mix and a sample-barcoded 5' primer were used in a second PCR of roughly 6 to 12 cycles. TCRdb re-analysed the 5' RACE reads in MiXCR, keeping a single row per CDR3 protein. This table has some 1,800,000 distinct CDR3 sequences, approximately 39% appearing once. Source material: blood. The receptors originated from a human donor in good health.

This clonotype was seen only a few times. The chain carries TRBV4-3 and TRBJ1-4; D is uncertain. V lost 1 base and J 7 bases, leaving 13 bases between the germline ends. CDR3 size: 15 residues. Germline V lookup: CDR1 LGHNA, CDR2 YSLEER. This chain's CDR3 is CASSQGAGFSEKLFF. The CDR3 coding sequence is TGCGCCAGCAGCCAAGGAGCGGGTTTTAGTGAAAAACTGTTTTTT.

The DNA for the CDR3 is TGTGCCAGCAGCCCACAGGGGACCGATCAGCCCCAGCATTTT. Protein sequence: CASSPQGTDQPQHF. The chain carries TRBV7-2 and TRBJ1-5; 7 bases line up with TRBD1. The CDR3 length is 14 residues. Trimming removed 5 bases from V and 5 bases from J; junction bases left unmatched: 6. Per the germline V gene, CDR1 is SGHTA and CDR2 is FQGNSA.

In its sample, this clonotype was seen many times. The CDR3 DNA reads as TGTGCCAGCAGCTTAGCGGGGGGGCCCGGGGAGCTGTTTTTT. This sequence encodes CASSLAGGPGELFF. The V and J genes are TRBV7-2 and TRBJ2-2, with D perhaps TRBD2 (7 bases). The germline gives CDR1 SGHTA, CDR2 FQGNSA. The CDR3 is 14 amino acids. V was trimmed by 0 bases and J by 6 bases, leaving 8 bases between them.

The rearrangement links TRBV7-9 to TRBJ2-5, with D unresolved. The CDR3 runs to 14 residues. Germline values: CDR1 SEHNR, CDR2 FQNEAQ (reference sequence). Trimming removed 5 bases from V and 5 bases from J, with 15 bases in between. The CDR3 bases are TGTGCCAGCAGCGGCCGTGATAGCCAGGAGACCCAGTACTTC. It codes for CASSGRDSQETQYF.

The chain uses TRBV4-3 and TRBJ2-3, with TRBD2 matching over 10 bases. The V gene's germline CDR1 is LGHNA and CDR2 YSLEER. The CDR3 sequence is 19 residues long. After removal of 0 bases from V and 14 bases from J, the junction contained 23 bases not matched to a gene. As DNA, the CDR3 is TGCGCCAGCAGCCAAGATCTTGGACAGCGGGGGGGCCTCACAGATACGTCGTATTTT. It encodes CASSQDLGQRGGLTDTSYF.

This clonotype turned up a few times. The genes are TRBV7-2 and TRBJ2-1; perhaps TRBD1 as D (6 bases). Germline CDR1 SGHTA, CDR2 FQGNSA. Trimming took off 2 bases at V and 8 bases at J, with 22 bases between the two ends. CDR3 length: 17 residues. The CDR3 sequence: CASSLQAWGRLIYEQFF. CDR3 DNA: TGTGCCAGCAGCTTACAGGCTTGGGGGCGGTTGATATATGAGCAGTTCTTC.

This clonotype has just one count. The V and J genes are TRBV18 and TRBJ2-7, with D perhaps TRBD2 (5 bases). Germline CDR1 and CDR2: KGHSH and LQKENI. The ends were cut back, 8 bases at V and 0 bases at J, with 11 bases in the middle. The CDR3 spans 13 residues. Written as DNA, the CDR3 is TGTGCCAGCGGCGACGGGAACTCCTACGAGCAGTACTTC. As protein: CASGDGNSYEQYF.

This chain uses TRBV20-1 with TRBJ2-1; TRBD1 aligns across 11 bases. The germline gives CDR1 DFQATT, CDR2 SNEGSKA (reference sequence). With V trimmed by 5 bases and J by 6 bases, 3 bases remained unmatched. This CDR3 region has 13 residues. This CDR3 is CSAVGTGGNEQFF. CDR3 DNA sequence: TGCAGTGCTGTCGGGACAGGGGGCAATGAGCAGTTCTTC.

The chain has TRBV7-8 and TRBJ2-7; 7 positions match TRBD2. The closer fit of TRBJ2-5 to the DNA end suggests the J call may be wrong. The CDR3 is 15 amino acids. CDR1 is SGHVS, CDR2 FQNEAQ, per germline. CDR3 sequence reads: CASSSLAAEWETQYF. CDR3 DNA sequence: TGTGCCAGCAGCTCGCTAGCGGCCGAGTGGGAGACCCAGTACTTC.

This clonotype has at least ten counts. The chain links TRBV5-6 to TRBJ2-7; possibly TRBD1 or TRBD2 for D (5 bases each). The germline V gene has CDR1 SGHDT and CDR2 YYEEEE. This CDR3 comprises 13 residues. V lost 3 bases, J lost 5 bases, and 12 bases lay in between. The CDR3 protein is CASSWAGTHEQYF. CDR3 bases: TGTGCCAGCAGCTGGGCAGGGACCCACGAGCAGTACTTC.

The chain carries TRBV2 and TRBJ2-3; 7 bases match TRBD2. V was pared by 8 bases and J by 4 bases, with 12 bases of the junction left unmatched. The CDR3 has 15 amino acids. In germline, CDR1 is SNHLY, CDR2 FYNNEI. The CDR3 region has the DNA TGTGCCAGCCCGCGGGGAGCGGGGTCCTCAGATACGCAGTATTTT. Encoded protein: CASPRGAGSSDTQYF.

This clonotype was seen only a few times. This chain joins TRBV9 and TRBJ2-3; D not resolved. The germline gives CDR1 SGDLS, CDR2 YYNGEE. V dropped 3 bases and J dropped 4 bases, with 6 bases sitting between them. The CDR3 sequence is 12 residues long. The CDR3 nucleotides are TGTGCCAGCAGCGCCGCCTCAGATACGCAGTATTTT. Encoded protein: CASSAASDTQYF.

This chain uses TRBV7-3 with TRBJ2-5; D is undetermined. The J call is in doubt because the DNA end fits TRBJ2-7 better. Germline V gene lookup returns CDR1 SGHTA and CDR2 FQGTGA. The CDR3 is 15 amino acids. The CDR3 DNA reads TGTGCCAGCAGCTTTACGGGCCGTTCGGACCACGAGCAGTACTTC. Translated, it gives CASSFTGRSDHEQYF.

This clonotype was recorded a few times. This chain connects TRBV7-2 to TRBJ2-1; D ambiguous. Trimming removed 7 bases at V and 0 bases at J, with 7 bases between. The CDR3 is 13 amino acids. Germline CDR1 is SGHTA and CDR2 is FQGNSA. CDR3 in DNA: TGTGCCAGCATCTCCGGCTCCTACAATGAGCAGTTCTTC. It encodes CASISGSYNEQFF. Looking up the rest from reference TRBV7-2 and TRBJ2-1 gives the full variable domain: GAGVSQSPSNKVTEKGKDVELRCDPISGHTALYWYRQSLGQGLEFLIYFQGNSAPDKSGLPSDRFSAERTGGSVSTLTIQRTQQEDSAVYLCASISGSYNEQFFGPGTRLTVL.

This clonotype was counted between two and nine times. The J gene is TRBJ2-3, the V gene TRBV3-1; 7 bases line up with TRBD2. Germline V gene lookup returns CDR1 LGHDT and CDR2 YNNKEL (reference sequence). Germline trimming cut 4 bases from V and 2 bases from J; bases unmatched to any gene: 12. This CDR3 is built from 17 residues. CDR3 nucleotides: TGTGCCAGCAGCCCTTCACCCAAGCGGGGATACACAGATACGCAGTATTTT. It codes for CASSPSPKRGYTDTQYF.

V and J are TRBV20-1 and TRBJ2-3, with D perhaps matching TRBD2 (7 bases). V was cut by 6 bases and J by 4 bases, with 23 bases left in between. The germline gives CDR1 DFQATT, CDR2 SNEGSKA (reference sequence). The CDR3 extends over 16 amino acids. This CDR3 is CSATERGGASPDTQYF. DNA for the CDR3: TGCAGTGCCACGGAGCGTGGGGGGGCTAGTCCAGATACGCAGTATTTT.

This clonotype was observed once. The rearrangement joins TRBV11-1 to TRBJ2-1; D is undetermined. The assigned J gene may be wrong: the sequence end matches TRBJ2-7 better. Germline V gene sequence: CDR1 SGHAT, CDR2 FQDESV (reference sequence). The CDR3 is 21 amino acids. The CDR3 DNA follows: TGTGCCAGCAGTACCAACCCCAAGGCAGTTAGTAGCAGAGGCTCCTACAATGAGCAGTACTTC. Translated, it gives CASSTNPKAVSSRGSYNEQYF.

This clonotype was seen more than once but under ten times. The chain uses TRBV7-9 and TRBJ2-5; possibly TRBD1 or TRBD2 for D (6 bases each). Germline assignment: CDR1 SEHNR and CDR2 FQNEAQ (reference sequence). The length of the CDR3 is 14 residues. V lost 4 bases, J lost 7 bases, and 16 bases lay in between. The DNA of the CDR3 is TGTGCCAGCAGCTCCCTTGGGGGGCCGGGGACCCAGTACTTC. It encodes CASSSLGGPGTQYF.

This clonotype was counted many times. CDR3 residues: CASHEGTSKETQYF. CDR3 DNA: TGTGCCTCCCACGAGGGGACTAGCAAAGAGACCCAGTACTTC. V usage is TRBV10-3 and J usage is TRBJ2-5; TRBD2 matches 9 bases. This CDR3 comprises 14 residues. V lost 11 bases and J lost 3; bases outside the gene matches: 10. Germline lookup yields CDR1 ENHRY and CDR2 SYGVKD.

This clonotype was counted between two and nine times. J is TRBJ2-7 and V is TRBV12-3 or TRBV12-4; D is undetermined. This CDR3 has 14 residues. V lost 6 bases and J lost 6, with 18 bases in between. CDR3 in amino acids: CASSTSAPSGEQYF. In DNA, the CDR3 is TGTGCCAGCAGCACAAGCGCCCCGTCTGGCGAGCAGTACTTC.

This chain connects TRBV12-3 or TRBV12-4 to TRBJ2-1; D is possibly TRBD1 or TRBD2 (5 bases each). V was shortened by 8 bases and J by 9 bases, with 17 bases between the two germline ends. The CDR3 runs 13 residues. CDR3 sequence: CASQSSGRPEQFF. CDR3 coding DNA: TGTGCCAGCCAATCTTCGGGACGGCCTGAGCAGTTCTTC.

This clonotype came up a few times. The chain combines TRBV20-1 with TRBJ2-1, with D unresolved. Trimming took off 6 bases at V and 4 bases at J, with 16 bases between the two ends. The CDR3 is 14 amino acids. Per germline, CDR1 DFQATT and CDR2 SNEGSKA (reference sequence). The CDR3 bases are TGCAGTGCAGAGACCCACTCGGCTTACAATGAGCAGTTCTTC. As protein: CSAETHSAYNEQFF.

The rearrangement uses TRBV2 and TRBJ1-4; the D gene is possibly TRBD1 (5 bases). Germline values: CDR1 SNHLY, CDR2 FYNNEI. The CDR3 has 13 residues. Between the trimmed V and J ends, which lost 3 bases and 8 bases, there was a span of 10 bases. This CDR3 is CASSDRVREKLFF. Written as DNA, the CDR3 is TGTGCCAGCAGTGACAGGGTACGCGAAAAACTGTTTTTT.

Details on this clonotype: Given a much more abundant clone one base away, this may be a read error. Here the CDR3 DNA reads TGTGCCAGCAGAAATGACAGGACTAGCGGCTACGAGCAGTACTTC. Protein: CASRNDRTSGYEQYF. The chain carries TRBV2 and TRBJ2-7, with TRBD2 matching over 10 bases. Germline CDR1 SNHLY, CDR2 FYNNEI. This CDR3 is 15 amino acids long. Germline trimming cut 6 bases from V and 3 bases from J; bases unmatched to any gene: 8.

The CDR3 here is CSAVEIGFANEKLFF. The CDR3 DNA sequence: TGCAGTGCTGTGGAGATAGGTTTTGCTAATGAAAAACTGTTTTTT. V and J are TRBV20-1 and TRBJ1-4, with D hard to call. Germline V lookup: CDR1 DFQATT, CDR2 SNEGSKA (reference sequence). Trimming took off 5 bases at V and 3 bases at J, with 16 bases between the two ends. The CDR3 runs to 15 residues.

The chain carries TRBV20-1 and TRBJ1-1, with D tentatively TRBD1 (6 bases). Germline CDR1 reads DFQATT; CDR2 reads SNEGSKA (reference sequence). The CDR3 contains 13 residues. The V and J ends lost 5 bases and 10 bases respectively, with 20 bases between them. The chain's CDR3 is CSADKQGFARAFF. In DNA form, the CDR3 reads TGCAGTGCTGACAAACAGGGTTTTGCGAGAGCTTTCTTT.

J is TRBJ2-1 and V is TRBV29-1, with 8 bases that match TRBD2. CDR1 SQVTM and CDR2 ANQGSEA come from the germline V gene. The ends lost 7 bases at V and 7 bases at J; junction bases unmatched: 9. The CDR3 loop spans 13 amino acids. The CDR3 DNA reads TGCAGCGCTACGGGACTAGTGGGAAATGAGCAGTTCTTC. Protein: CSATGLVGNEQFF.

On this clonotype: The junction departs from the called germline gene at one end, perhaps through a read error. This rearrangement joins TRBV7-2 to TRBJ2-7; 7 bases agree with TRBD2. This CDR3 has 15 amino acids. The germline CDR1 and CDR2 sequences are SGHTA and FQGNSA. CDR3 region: CASSSVQRGPYQQYF. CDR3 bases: TGTGCCAGCAGCTCAGTACAGCGGGGCCCCTACCAGCAGTACTTC.

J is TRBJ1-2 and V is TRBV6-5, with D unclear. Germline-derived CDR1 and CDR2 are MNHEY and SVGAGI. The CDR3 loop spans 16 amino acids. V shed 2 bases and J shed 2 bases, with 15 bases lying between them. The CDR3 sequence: CASSYIESAGNYGYTF. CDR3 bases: TGTGCCAGCAGTTACATCGAGTCGGCGGGGAACTATGGCTACACCTTC.

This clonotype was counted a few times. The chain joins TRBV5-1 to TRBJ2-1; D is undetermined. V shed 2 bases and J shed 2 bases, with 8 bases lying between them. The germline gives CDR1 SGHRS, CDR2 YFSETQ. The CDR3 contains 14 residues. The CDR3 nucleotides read TGCGCCAGCAGCTTCTTGGCCACCTACAATGAGCAGTTCTTC. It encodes CASSFLATYNEQFF.